The 2 T cell receptor beta chains below were found in one sample sequenced in a study of identical twins. TCRdb redid the calling of the 5' RACE reads with MiXCR, one entry per CDR3 protein. Among more than 1.5 million distinct CDR3 sequences listed, about 30% were seen once. Sequencing used cord blood. Receptor source: a newborn girl in good health.

This clonotype was seen a few times. The V gene is TRBV20-1, the J gene TRBJ2-5; D perhaps matches TRBD1 (6 bases). This CDR3 spans 12 amino acids. Trimming cost V 5 bases and J 1 base, with 8 bases left between them. The germline gives CDR1 DFQATT, CDR2 SNEGSKA (reference sequence). Written as DNA, the CDR3 is TGCAGTGCTTACAGGGCCCAAGAGACCCAGTACTTC. It is translated as CSAYRAQETQYF.

In this sample, this clonotype turned up a few times. A much larger clone differs by one base, so this may be a read error. This chain joins TRBV6-2 or TRBV6-3 and TRBJ1-2; 8 bases map to TRBD1. CDR3 size: 12 residues. Germline V CDR1 and CDR2: MNHEY, SVGEGT. CDR3 amino acids: CANSYGQGGYTF. The CDR3 DNA reads TGTGCCAACAGTTACGGACAGGGTGGCTACACCTTC.